This T cell receptor (beta chain) was found in a study of T cell repertoires in cytomegalovirus infection. This clonotype was recorded a few times. The antigen is not known. Each CDR3 protein is one row after TCRdb ran MiXCR on the reads. The table has a few hundred thousand distinct CDR3 sequences, approximately 13% seen once. The CDR3 totals 16 residues. V dropped 6 bases and J dropped 4; count of bases not matched to a gene: 14. The germline gives CDR1 DFQATT, CDR2 SNEGSKA (reference sequence). Study outcomes and limitations: Based on cumulative public TCR beta family frequency, carriers of CMV plus the relevant HLA were identified.

The chain links TRBV20-1 to TRBJ2-7; 11 bases line up with TRBD1. The receptor's source is a human donor in good health (CMV status not recorded). Some clones in this sample may be carry-over from other donors' samples. Sample: PBMCs. CDR3 nucleotide sequence: TGCAGTGCCGGTTTAGGTGGGGACAGGGGGAATTACGAGCAGTACTTC. Protein: CSAGLGGDRGNYEQYF.